This T cell receptor (beta chain) was identified in a study of blood T cell repertoires in COVID-19. Turning to the study itself: Donors in the United States, Italy and Spain gave samples during acute or convalescent COVID-19.

Participants came from about 24 US areas, aged roughly 18 to 89 years. Before being deemed recovered, Cohort 3 donors had two negative PCRs, clearance, or symptom resolution. The CDR3 runs to 14 residues. In germline, CDR1 is LGHDT, CDR2 YNNKEL (reference sequence). V gave up 1 base and J gave up 3 bases, with 9 bases separating them. The table came from immunoSEQ multiplex PCR; TCRdb's copy has only in-frame clones and leaves some out. The table shows a few hundred thousand clones, with approximately 88% occurring only once. The chain combines TRBV3-1 (or the pseudogene TRBV3-2) with TRBJ1-1, with D possibly TRBD1 on 5 matching bases. Sequenced: PBMCs or T cells enriched from blood (not recorded which). The TCR was taken from a woman in her late teens or twenties who had recovered from COVID-19. In nucleotides, the CDR3 is TGTGCCAGCAGCCAAGTCGGGGGGGACACTGAAGCTTTCTTT. As protein: CASSQVGGDTEAFF.